This T cell receptor beta chain was captured by sequencing in a study of cytomegalovirus exposure and HLA in healthy donors (dated by TCRdb to 2016 to 2017). Study-wide context: An earlier analysis of several hundred of the donors reported 250 to 300 Gb of sequence data and 117 million unique TCR beta sequences obtained from roughly 180 million T cells. The study combined high-throughput TCR immunosequencing, statistical association of individual TCRs with disease status, and machine learning to predict cytomegalovirus infection status. A later analysis re-examined previously published TCR beta repertoires from roughly 650 donors and added high-resolution HLA genotyping to investigate patterns of TCR occurrence. All discovery cohort repertoires had been generated on a single sequencing platform. A separate validation cohort of some 130 different subjects was used in addition to the roughly 620-subject first cohort. Rather than using new phenotypic data, the later analysis identified candidate immune exposures from TCR beta sequences and from how often those sequences occurred across donors. The number of donors typed differed by locus, with roughly 629-640 for A, B, C, DRB1 and DQB1, roughly 520 for DQA1, about 610 for DPA1, and roughly 450 for DPB1. A later genetic analysis took genome-wide SNP genotypes for about 60% of the roughly 670 donors and used that subset as a discovery cohort. HLA typing included class I and class II loci at four-digit resolution. The genetic ancestry cluster associated with self-reported Caucasian donors included over 80% of the 398 genotyped donors. The study profiled the T cell repertoires of 666 subjects by immunosequencing and related them to cytomegalovirus serostatus. Roughly 300 gigabases of sequencing data and around 90 million unique TCR sequences made up an early release that covered approximately 620 HLA-typed donors. An earlier analysis of 500 to 750 of the donors applied high-throughput TCR beta sequencing to assess whether each TCR beta V gene segment acted as functional or pseudogenic. Among about 360 genotyped donors of the cohort, an average of roughly 240,000 unique TCR beta nucleotide sequences were sequenced per donor, around 20% of them non-productive. The study aimed to test whether signatures of past pathogen exposure could be identified by cataloging public T cell receptors. Because of strong linkage in the cohort, a handful of DR-DQ haplotypes were treated as single units for association and clustering. Donor age, sex, ethnicity and CMV serostatus were collected together with the repertoire data. The paper as a whole reports these results and caveats: Presence/absence analyses assumed roughly uniform sequencing depth across donors, an assumption that may not hold. A further reported finding was that TCR beta sequences accurately predicted the HLA-A and HLA-B alleles for most subjects in the first cohort. The cohort was sequenced for TCR beta chains only, and without alpha or paired-chain data the features that could be detected were limited. A cluster of highly shared sequence variants was judged likely to represent a technical artifact of the sequencing pipeline. The authors suggested that the approach could potentially be extended to other disease states and immunological phenotypes. While some public TCRs were present in many individuals, most TCR sequences turned up only very rarely across donors. The classifier was reported to diagnose cytomegalovirus status with high specificity and sensitivity in both the original and validation cohorts. The earlier analysis of approximately 540 of the donors excluded 15 to 20 rarely observed V segments, including chromosome 9 orphons, because counts were too low. In a later analysis, TCR association rates were found to vary across HLA loci, with the most associated TCRs seen for DRB1 alleles and the fewest for HLA-C alleles. Assigning TCR associations to individual alleles was difficult when HLA alleles, especially DR and DQ, strongly co-occurred. According to a later analysis, parvovirus B19, influenza, CMV and Epstein-Barr virus appeared linked to several top co-occurrence clusters. Correlated functional status among segregating V segments might be attributable to linkage disequilibrium, but an unknown experimental factor could not be ruled out. CMV serostatus was the only immune exposure information available for the cohort. In vitro tests confirmed that a few of the cytomegalovirus-associated TCR beta chains recognize cytomegalovirus antigens. Because HLA typing was unavailable for some donors at each locus, only the typed subset was used in association tests. V-gene and J-gene trimming of TCR beta chains was associated with a missense DCLRE1C variant in a later genetic analysis, and the association was replicated in an independent cohort. According to a later genetic analysis, donors in an Asian-associated ancestry cluster had fewer N-insertions in productive TCRs than the roughly 670-donor mean. In a later analysis, some 17,000 TCR beta sequences were associated with specific HLA alleles at a false discovery rate of 0.05. Compared with equally common non-associated chains, HLA-associated TCR beta chains in a later analysis were more clonally expanded and had lower generation probabilities. An earlier analysis of approximately 500 of the donors showed that most TCR beta V segments appeared in productive rearrangements either about 90% or about 30% of the time, which broadly matched IMGT annotations. A later analysis found that most CMV-associated TCR beta chains appeared HLA-restricted, with HLA associations seemingly driven largely by CMV exposure. A total of some 180 TCR beta chains were listed by the study as associated with cytomegalovirus. Some IMGT-functional V segments, including TRBV6-2 and TRBV6-3, could not be distinguished by the 87-base-pair reads and were therefore excluded.

The library was prepared using the immunoSEQ multiplex PCR assay. A mixture of 60 forward primers for TCR Vbeta segments and 13 reverse primers for TCR Jbeta segments was used in the multiplex PCR. The CDR3 region of rearranged TCR beta genes was amplified from genomic DNA with a multiplex PCR assay. The Illumina HiSeq System was used to sequence the amplified TCR beta libraries as 87-base-pair reads. As for the original processing: A later analysis counted approximately 74 million unique TCR beta chains across the roughly 700 repertoires, and roughly 11 million of these chains were shared by at least two donors. Raw reads were error-corrected and collapsed into unique sequences with a nearest-neighbor algorithm that merged closely related sequences to remove PCR and sequencing errors. V, D and J gene segments were assigned by aligning CDR3 sequences to IMGT reference sequences. For a sequence to be retained, a match of at least six nucleotides was required to both a V gene segment and a J gene segment. A rearrangement counted as productive if the CDR3 had no stop codons and remained in frame with V and J, and every other rearrangement counted as non-productive. Following IMGT convention, CDR3 was defined as the stretch from the second conserved V-encoded cysteine up to the conserved J-encoded phenylalanine. Sequences without an unambiguous match to a single V gene segment were excluded from the earlier analysis of approximately 560 of the donors. In an earlier analysis of 587 of the donors, a V segment was called functional when productive rearrangements were above 56.7%, and segregating when the standard deviation between donors exceeded 5%. A statistical classification framework was developed to diagnose cytomegalovirus status using the catalog of TCR beta chain sequences. A later analysis assigned V and J genes by comparing TCR nucleotide sequences with IMGT/GENE-DB human TR gene sequences. In a later analysis, CDR3 sequences and most-parsimonious VDJ recombination scenarios were assigned using the TCRdist pipeline. A later analysis defined each TCR beta chain by its CDR3 amino acid sequence plus V-gene family, and excluded reads lacking a unique V-gene family. As a way to deal with suspected cross-contamination and a sequencing artifact, a later analysis dropped under 600 nucleotide sequences that were highly shared and had low generation probability. For each public chain, a later analysis derived a clonal expansion index from normalized ranks of inferred template counts within each repertoire. Generation probabilities in a later analysis came from a VDJ recombination model fitted to out-of-frame rearrangements, and those results were checked against IGoR. In a later analysis, hypergeometric tests were used to score TCR-TCR, TCR-HLA and TCR-CMV co-occurrence, with a repertoire-size bias correction applied to TCR pairs. False discovery rates were estimated in a later analysis by permuting HLA or CMV assignments 20 times. A later analysis grouped co-occurring TCRs with DBSCAN, adding TCRdist sequence similarity when clustering within HLA-allele-positive subsets. Repertoires with fewer than 30,000 or more than 120,000 public chains, plus five repertoires with anomalous nucleotide sharing, were excluded from co-occurrence clustering. This immuneACCESS table, as held by TCRdb, lists in-frame sequences with V and J called but not all clones. Of the missing ones, under half trace to an unresolved V gene in checked studies; the others have no known cause. V and J calls and clone size are copied from that table; D and trimming were computed from the DNA. The sample table lists 170,000 or so clones, roughly 82% of them with a count of one. The ten largest clones add up to approximately 6.5% of the sample.

From a lookup of the germline V gene (reference sequence), CDR1 and CDR2 are SEHNR and FQNEAQ. V loses 1 base, J loses 5 bases, and the germline ends lie 11 bases apart. The CDR3 contains 14 residues, cysteine and phenylalanine counted. The retained sequence is limited to the CDR3, 42 bases, with the frame set at the first base. The cohort was made up of several hundred healthy bone marrow donors. Cohort members were all nominally healthy when sampled, although unrecorded immune exposures were likely present. The donor was CMV seropositive and was included in the group of about 290 seropositive cohort members. Each donor provided a peripheral blood sample, and peripheral blood mononuclear cells were used for TCR beta sequencing. Genomic DNA was extracted from the blood cell samples with the Qiagen DNeasy Blood Extraction Kit. As to this clone: Its antigen is unknown. No qualities accompany the bases; no much larger clone lies one base away.

Recombination linked TRBV7-9 to TRBJ2-5; no D segment can be confidently identified. Sequenced: PBMCs. This receptor was identified in a man between 45 and 60 years old in good health and CMV-seropositive. The CDR3 has the sequence CASSLGAVEETQYF. The bases read TGTGCCAGCAGCTTAGGGGCAGTAGAGGAGACCCAGTACTTC.